The T cell receptor beta chain described here comes from a study of control samples from healthy donors and cancer patients. Germline values: CDR1 MNHEY, CDR2 SMNVEV (reference sequence). The CDR3 sequence is 15 residues long. Trimming removed 6 bases at V and 7 bases at J, with 19 bases between. Measured with immunoSEQ multiplex PCR; TCRdb has only the in-frame clones, and not every one. The sample consists of 70,000 to 90,000 clones, approximately 94% of them appearing once. The chain couples TRBV27 to TRBJ1-5; D gene ambiguous. Sequencing input: blood. This TCR came from a woman in her late teens or twenties in good health. As DNA, the CDR3 is TGTGCCAGCAGCGCCCAGGAGAGGGCTGGGCAGCCCCAGCATTTT. The encoded protein is CASSAQERAGQPQHF.